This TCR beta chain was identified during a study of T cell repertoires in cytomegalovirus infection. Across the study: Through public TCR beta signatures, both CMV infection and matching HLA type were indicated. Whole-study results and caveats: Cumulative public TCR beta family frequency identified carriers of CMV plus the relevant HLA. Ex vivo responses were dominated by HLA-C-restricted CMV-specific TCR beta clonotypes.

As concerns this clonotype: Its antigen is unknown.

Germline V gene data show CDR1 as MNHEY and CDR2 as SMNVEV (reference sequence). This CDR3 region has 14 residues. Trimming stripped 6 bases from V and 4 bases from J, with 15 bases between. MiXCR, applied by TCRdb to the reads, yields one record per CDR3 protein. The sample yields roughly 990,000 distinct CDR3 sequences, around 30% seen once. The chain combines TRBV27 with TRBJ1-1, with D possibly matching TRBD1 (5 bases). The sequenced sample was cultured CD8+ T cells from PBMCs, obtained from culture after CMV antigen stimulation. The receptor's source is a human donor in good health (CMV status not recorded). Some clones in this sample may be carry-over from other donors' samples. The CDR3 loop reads CASRRSSGGTEAFF. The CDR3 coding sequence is TGTGCCAGCAGACGATCTAGTGGGGGCACTGAAGCTTTCTTT.